This T cell receptor beta chain emerged from a study of CD8 T cells in ankylosing spondylitis. General observations from the study: Some of these motif variants have turned up before, in reports on reactive arthritis synovial fluid and blood. Significantly higher representation of disease-linked clones was reported for matched ankylosing spondylitis synovial fluid.

Quantitative 5'-RACE was performed with molecular barcodes, and it yielded the TCR beta libraries. In TCRdb, the 5' RACE reads were re-called with MiXCR into one record per CDR3 protein. The sample lists about 130,000 distinct CDR3 sequences, roughly 15% seen once, with around 3% in the top ten. Note on this clonotype: Antigen: not known.

Germline trimming cut 3 bases from V and 4 bases from J; bases unmatched to any gene: 4. From germline, CDR1 is SNHLY and CDR2 FYNNEI. CDR3 length: 14 amino acids. The clonotype comes from a female donor with ankylosing spondylitis or in good health (not recorded which). What was sequenced was blood, either unsorted or a sorted T cell fraction (not recorded which). This chain links TRBV2 with TRBJ2-3, with TRBD1 identical over 7 bases. The CDR3 DNA is TGTGCCAGCAGTGAGGACAGGTCTCCAGATACGCAGTATTTT. This translates into CASSEDRSPDTQYF.